The next 27 T cell receptor beta chains were all read from a single sample in a study of cytomegalovirus exposure and HLA in healthy donors. Primers: 60 Vbeta forward and 13 Jbeta reverse. This table comes from immunoSEQ multiplex PCR, and its TCRdb copy is limited to in-frame clones, with some not included. The sample has under 300,000 clones; under 80% are singletons. The sequenced sample consisted of PBMCs. These receptors came from a female donor in good health and CMV-seronegative.

This clone appeared a single time. The rearrangement links TRBV2 to TRBJ1-5, with TRBD1 identical over 10 bases. V shed 2 bases, J shed 6 bases, and the junction held 4 bases outside the gene matches. Germline CDR1 and CDR2: SNHLY and FYNNEI. The CDR3 extends over 15 amino acids. The CDR3 here is CASSEQTGGGQPQHF. The CDR3 DNA is TGTGCCAGCAGTGAACAGACAGGGGGCGGTCAGCCCCAGCATTTT.

The rearrangement uses TRBV7-9 and TRBJ2-7, with TRBD2 matching 10 bases. This CDR3 region has 15 residues. The V and J ends lost 1 base and 3 bases, in that order; junction bases with no gene match: 3. CDR1 is SEHNR and CDR2 is FQNEAQ in the germline V gene (reference sequence). The CDR3: CASSLVAGGHYEQYF. The CDR3 region has the DNA TGTGCCAGCAGCTTAGTAGCGGGAGGCCACTACGAGCAGTACTTC.

The chain has TRBV7-9 and TRBJ2-2, with a possible D match to TRBD2 (7 bases). The germline gives CDR1 SEHNR, CDR2 FQNEAQ (reference sequence). The CDR3 consists of 16 residues. The germline V and J ends were trimmed by 3 bases and 7 bases, with 18 bases remaining between them. The CDR3 spells CASSLRGQVGLGELFF. In nucleotides, the CDR3 is TGTGCCAGCAGCTTGCGGGGGCAAGTTGGTCTCGGGGAGCTGTTTTTT.

The chain couples TRBV27 to TRBJ2-1; no clear D. Trimming took 2 bases from V and 0 from J, leaving 17 bases between them. The CDR3 length is 18 residues. Germline assignment: CDR1 MNHEY and CDR2 SMNVEV (reference sequence). The DNA of the CDR3 is TGTGCCAGCAGTTTACCTCCGACGACTTTTAGCTCCTACAATGAGCAGTTCTTC. Translating it yields CASSLPPTTFSSYNEQFF.

The chain uses TRBV19 and TRBJ1-2; 12 bases match TRBD1. The germline CDR1 and CDR2 sequences are LNHDA and SQIVND (reference sequence). The CDR3 is 18 amino acids. Germline trimming cut 5 bases from V and 3 bases from J; bases unmatched to any gene: 13. The CDR3 DNA reads as TGTGCCAGTAGTCTTGCCGGGACAGGGGGCCGCAGCTACTATGGCTACACCTTC. Translating gives CASSLAGTGGRSYYGYTF. Full variable domain (missing parts from reference TRBV19 and TRBJ1-2): DGGITQSPKYLFRKEGQNVTLSCEQNLNHDAMYWYRQDPGQGLRLIYYSQIVNDFQKGDIAEGYSVSREKKESFPLTVTSAQKNPTAFYLCASSLAGTGGRSYYGYTFGSGTRLTVV.

The chain recombines TRBV5-1 with TRBJ2-1; 12 bases agree with TRBD2. Unmatched junction bases numbered 9, after V lost 3 bases and J lost 11 bases. CDR1 is SGHRS, CDR2 YFSETQ, per germline. The CDR3 has 15 residues. The CDR3 reads CASSSKLAGGLKQFF. CDR3 in DNA: TGCGCCAGCAGCTCCAAACTAGCGGGAGGCTTGAAGCAGTTCTTC.

CDR3 amino acids: CASRERPGPQGTSGKAEQFF. In nucleotides, the CDR3 is TGTGCCAGCAGGGAAAGACCTGGGCCACAAGGGACTAGCGGGAAGGCTGAGCAGTTCTTC. V is TRBV2 and J is TRBJ2-1; 13 nucleotides line up with TRBD2. The V and J ends lost 6 bases and 9 bases, in that order; junction bases with no gene match: 23. Germline CDR1 and CDR2: SNHLY and FYNNEI. This CDR3 has 20 residues. The full variable domain, completed using reference TRBV2 and TRBJ2-1, is EPEVTQTPSHQVTQMGQEVILRCVPISNHLYFYWYRQILGQKVEFLVSFYNNEISEKSEIFDDQFSVERPDGSNFTLKIRSTKLEDSAMYFCASRERPGPQGTSGKAEQFFGPGTRLTVL.

In DNA form, the CDR3 reads TGTGCCAGCAGTCTGAGACTAGCGGGGTGGGACAATGAGCAGTTCTTC. Protein: CASSLRLAGWDNEQFF. The chain recombines TRBV27 with TRBJ2-1, with 11 bases fitting TRBD2. J gave up 5 bases and V 5 bases, and 8 bases lay outside the gene matches. The CDR3 contains 16 residues. Germline CDR1 reads MNHEY; CDR2 reads SMNVEV (reference sequence).

For this clone: The junction shows a germline mismatch at one end, possibly a read error. The V call is TRBV7-9, the J call TRBJ1-4; TRBD1 might be the D (5 bases). In germline, CDR1 is SEHNR, CDR2 FQNEAQ (reference sequence). The CDR3 contains 14 residues. The CDR3 DNA is TGTTCCAGCAGCTTTCAGGGAATTAATGAAAAACTGTTTTTT. Translating it yields CSSSFQGINEKLFF.

V gene TRBV27 combines with J gene TRBJ2-7; TRBD2 agrees at 12 bases. The CDR3 totals 14 residues. Trimming removed 5 bases from V and 4 bases from J; junction bases left unmatched: 3. CDR1 and CDR2 from the germline V gene are MNHEY and SMNVEV (reference sequence). The CDR3 DNA sequence: TGTGCCAGCAGTGCGACTAGCGGGAGTTACGAGCAGTACTTC. Amino acids: CASSATSGSYEQYF.

The chain links TRBV15 to TRBJ2-1, with 10 bases aligning to TRBD2. The J segment lost 6 bases and the V segment lost 5 bases, leaving 7 bases of the junction unmatched. The CDR3 spans 15 residues. CDR1 is LNHNV, CDR2 YYDKDF, per germline (reference sequence). The CDR3 nucleotides read TGTGCCACCAGCGGACGGGCTAGCGGGAGCAATGAGCAGTTCTTC. Translated, it gives CATSGRASGSNEQFF. Full variable domain (rest looked up from reference TRBV15 and TRBJ2-1): DAMVIQNPRYQVTQFGKPVTLSCSQTLNHNVMYWYQQKSSQAPKLLFHYYDKDFNNEADTPDNFQSRRPNTSFCFLDIRSPGLGDTAMYLCATSGRASGSNEQFFGPGTRLTVL.

As concerns this clone: At one end, the junction sequence differs from germline, possibly due to a read error. The gene calls are TRBV7-9 and TRBJ1-1, with D unclear. CDR3 length: 12 residues. Germline V gene lookup returns CDR1 SEHNR and CDR2 FQNEAQ (reference sequence). The CDR3, as DNA: TGTTCCAGCAGCTTAAGAGGCAGTGAAGCTTTCTTT. Translating gives CSSSLRGSEAFF.

The rearrangement links TRBV28 to TRBJ2-7; TRBD1 matches 10 bases. The V segment lost 7 bases and the J segment 5 bases; nucleotides outside the gene matches: 14. There are 16 residues in the CDR3. Germline V gene sequence: CDR1 MDHEN, CDR2 SYDVKM. Written as DNA, the CDR3 is TGTGCCAGCACCAACCTGGGGGGGACAGGGGAACACGAGCAGTACTTC. It specifies CASTNLGGTGEHEQYF.

The CDR3 loop reads CASSLSGQNTEAFF. CDR3 DNA sequence: TGTGCCAGCAGCTTATCAGGCCAGAACACTGAAGCTTTCTTT. The rearrangement uses TRBV7-9 and TRBJ1-1; D unresolved. CDR1 SEHNR and CDR2 FQNEAQ come from the germline V gene (reference sequence). V was clipped by 2 bases and J by 1 base, with 8 bases between them. This CDR3 comprises 14 residues.

This clone was detected a few times. J is TRBJ1-1 and V is TRBV4-1; TRBD1 is a possible D gene (6 bases). Germline values: CDR1 MGHRA, CDR2 YSYEKL. This CDR3 contains 14 residues. Trimming left V 7 bases short and J 1 base short, with 13 bases between. The CDR3 region is CASTPMGQNTEAFF. CDR3 nucleotides: TGCGCCAGCACCCCAATGGGACAGAACACTGAAGCTTTCTTT.

The V call is TRBV7-2, the J call TRBJ2-5, with 8 bases fitting TRBD2. In germline, CDR1 is SGHTA, CDR2 FQGNSA. The CDR3 has 13 amino acids. V was clipped by 3 bases and J by 5 bases; unmatched bases: 2. The CDR3 loop is CASSFPGGETQYF. CDR3 sequence (DNA): TGTGCCAGCAGCTTCCCGGGAGGGGAGACCCAGTACTTC.

The chain employs TRBV19 and TRBJ2-2, with 13 bases that match TRBD2. V was clipped by 10 bases and J by 5 bases; unmatched bases: 10. The germline gives CDR1 LNHDA, CDR2 SQIVND (reference sequence). The CDR3 has 16 residues. In nucleotides, the CDR3 is TGTGCCACCTTAGGTGGACTAGCGGGAGTAACCGGGGAGCTGTTTTTT. Its translation: CATLGGLAGVTGELFF.

The chain recombines TRBV11-2 with TRBJ1-4; D unresolved. V lost 4 bases and J lost 3, with 12 bases in between. Germline loops: CDR1 SGHAT, CDR2 FQNNGV. This CDR3 contains 15 residues. The chain's CDR3 is CASSSPRESNEKLFF. The CDR3 DNA reads TGTGCCAGCAGCTCCCCCCGAGAATCTAATGAAAAACTGTTTTTT. Looking up the rest from reference TRBV11-2 and TRBJ1-4 gives the full variable domain: EAGVAQSPRYKIIEKRQSVAFWCNPISGHATLYWYQQILGQGPKLLIQFQNNGVVDDSQLPKDRFSAERLKGVDSTLKIQPAKLEDSAVYLCASSSPRESNEKLFFGSGTQLSVL.

This sequence joins TRBV29-1 and TRBJ2-7; 9 positions match TRBD1. The CDR3 runs to 11 residues. Unmatched junction bases numbered 3, after V lost 1 base and J lost 11 bases. CDR1 is SQVTM, CDR2 ANQGSEA, per germline. The CDR3 DNA reads TGCAGCGTTGAAGGGACAGGGGAGAAGTACTTC. Amino acids: CSVEGTGEKYF.

Here the CDR3 reads CASRGTGRYYGYTF. The CDR3, as DNA: TGTGCCAGCAGGGGGACAGGACGGTACTATGGCTACACCTTC. V and J are TRBV6-5 and TRBJ1-2, with 8 bases matching TRBD1. The CDR3 length is 14 residues. CDR1 and CDR2 (germline): MNHEY, SVGAGI. V shed 6 bases, J shed 3 bases, and the junction held 6 bases outside the gene matches.

The chain has TRBV30 and TRBJ1-2, with D maybe TRBD1 (5 bases). This CDR3 region has 13 residues. Deletions cut 0 bases from V and 8 bases from J, with 13 bases between. Germline CDR1 is GTSNPN and CDR2 is SVGIG (reference sequence). CDR3 in DNA: TGTGCCTGGAGTGTGGGGGAGGTTAGAGGCTACACCTTC. This translates into CAWSVGEVRGYTF.

The chain joins TRBV7-9 to TRBJ2-7; 11 positions agree with TRBD2. This CDR3 is built from 15 residues. CDR1 SEHNR and CDR2 FQNEAQ come from the germline V gene (reference sequence). V was pared by 5 bases and J by 0 bases, with 3 bases of the junction left unmatched. The CDR3 coding sequence is TGTGCCAGCAGCGCGGGACTAGCGGACTCCTACGAGCAGTACTTC. Translated: CASSAGLADSYEQYF.

The rearrangement uses TRBV5-6 and TRBJ2-5; D possibly corresponds to TRBD1 (5 bases). Germline-derived CDR1 and CDR2 are SGHDT and YYEEEE. CDR3 length: 14 amino acids. V lost 0 bases and J lost 11, with 17 bases in between. The CDR3, as DNA: TGTGCCAGCAGCTTGGATTTTGGGGCAGAAGAGCAGTACTTC. Translating it yields CASSLDFGAEEQYF.

This clone has just one count. The CDR3 loop is CASSSGPRGGAGYTF. The CDR3 nucleotides are TGCGCCAGCAGCTCCGGCCCCAGAGGGGGGGCCGGCTACACCTTC. The J gene is TRBJ1-2, the V gene TRBV5-1; D is possibly TRBD1 (6 bases). Trimming left V 3 bases short and J 8 bases short, with 20 bases between. The CDR3 has 15 residues. Germline-derived CDR1 and CDR2 are SGHRS and YFSETQ.

Written as DNA, the CDR3 is TGTGCCAGCAGTGGAACAGCTGTAGATCAGCCCCAGCATTTT. It specifies CASSGTAVDQPQHF. The chain couples TRBV6-1 to TRBJ1-5; D remains ambiguous. The CDR3 contains 14 residues. V dropped 4 bases and J dropped 5 bases, with 12 bases sitting between them. Germline loops: CDR1 MNHNS, CDR2 SASEGT.

The V gene is TRBV5-1, the J gene TRBJ2-3; TRBD2 might be the D (5 bases). Germline V lookup: CDR1 SGHRS, CDR2 YFSETQ. The ends were cut back, 0 bases at V and 6 bases at J, with 14 bases in the middle. This CDR3 comprises 15 residues. The CDR3, as DNA: TGCGCCAGCAGCTTGGCCCCTAGCCTCCTGGATACGCAGTATTTT. Amino acid sequence: CASSLAPSLLDTQYF.

The rearrangement joins TRBV7-9 to TRBJ2-7; unclear D gene. Germline V gives CDR1 SEHNR, CDR2 FQNEAQ (reference sequence). The CDR3 extends over 14 amino acids. The V end was cut by 5 bases, the J end by 0 bases, with 11 bases between. CDR3 loop: CASSLSTHSYEQYF. The CDR3 region has the DNA TGTGCCAGCAGCCTCTCGACTCACTCCTACGAGCAGTACTTC.